The clone carrying this TCR beta chain appeared a few times. TCRdb reprocessed the 5' RACE reads via MiXCR and lists one record per CDR3 protein. The repertoire holds 200,000 to 300,000 distinct CDR3 sequences, with roughly 17% as singletons. This record comes from a study of T-cell memory formation after mild COVID-19. The germline V and J ends were trimmed by 3 bases and 5 bases, with 20 bases remaining between them. This CDR3 has 17 amino acids. Per germline, CDR1 SGDLS and CDR2 YYNGEE. The chain recombines TRBV9 with TRBJ1-4; D is undetermined. Sequencing was performed on PBMCs or a T cell subset sorted from them (not recorded which). This receptor was identified in a man aged 18 to 35 who had mild COVID-19 (a few samples of this study predate the infection). Cell type and time point are not known. The CDR3 spells CASSAPTGGRWNEKLFF. DNA for the CDR3: TGTGCCAGCAGCGCCCCGACGGGTGGTCGGTGGAATGAAAAACTGTTTTTT.